These 27 T cell receptor beta chains share one sample of origin, sequenced in a study of cytomegalovirus exposure and HLA in healthy donors. The PCR was carried out with 60 Vbeta primers and 13 Jbeta primers. Method: immunoSEQ multiplex PCR; TCRdb's copy keeps in-frame clones and lacks some. The sample records approximately 92,000 clones, 60% to 80% being singletons. Sequencing was carried out using PBMCs. Receptors were obtained from a man in his sixties in good health and CMV-seronegative.

This clone was seen only a few times. The V and J genes are TRBV7-9 and TRBJ2-7, with 11 bases fitting TRBD2. CDR3 length: 13 amino acids. Germline CDR1 SEHNR, CDR2 FQNEAQ (reference sequence). Germline trimming cut 8 bases from V and 4 bases from J; bases unmatched to any gene: 4. CDR3 coding DNA: TGTGCCAGCGGGACTAGCGGAGAATACGAGCAGTACTTC. Its protein is CASGTSGEYEQYF. Complete variable domain (other parts from reference TRBV7-9 and TRBJ2-7): DTGVSQNPRHKITKRGQNVTFRCDPISEHNRLYWYRQTLGQGPEFLTYFQNEAQLEKSRLLSDRFSAERPKGSFSTLEIQRTEQGDSAMYLCASGTSGEYEQYFGPGTRLTVT.

This chain's CDR3 is CASRTSGTGDGGGYGTQYF. DNA for the CDR3: TGTGCCAGCAGGACCTCCGGGACAGGAGACGGCGGTGGTTACGGTACGCAGTATTTT. V gene TRBV5-8 combines with J gene TRBJ2-3, with 8 positions matching TRBD1. V shed 5 bases and J 8 bases; nucleotides not matched to a gene: 25. Germline loops: CDR1 SGHTS, CDR2 YDEGEE. The CDR3 is made up of 19 amino acids.

The chain is built from TRBV19 and TRBJ2-3; 7 nucleotides agree with TRBD2. This CDR3 is 16 amino acids long. The junction had 8 bases not matched to a gene; V was cut back by 4 bases and J by 1 base. Germline V gives CDR1 LNHDA, CDR2 SQIVND (reference sequence). The CDR3 DNA sequence: TGTGCCAGTAGTAGGACGAGGGCGGGAGGCACAGATACGCAGTATTTT. This translates into CASSRTRAGGTDTQYF.

The chain links TRBV28 to TRBJ2-1, with D possibly being TRBD2 (6 bases). V shed 4 bases and J shed 10 bases, with 20 bases lying between them. CDR1 and CDR2 from the germline V gene are MDHEN and SYDVKM. CDR3 length: 15 amino acids. The CDR3 bases are TGTGCCAGCAGTTCTATGACTAGTTCGATTTGGGAGCAGTTCTTC. Amino acids: CASSSMTSSIWEQFF.

The chain employs TRBV7-8 and TRBJ1-6; D perhaps matches TRBD1 (5 bases). This CDR3 is 16 amino acids long. Looked up from germline, CDR1 is SGHVS and CDR2 is FQNEAQ. V lost 5 bases to trimming and J lost 8 bases, with 19 bases between them. The CDR3 nucleotides read TGTGCCAGCAGCGCCCCGGGGGTTGGGTTTTATTCACCCCTCCACTTT. Encoded protein: CASSAPGVGFYSPLHF. Full variable domain (remainder filled in from reference TRBV7-8 and TRBJ1-6): GAGVSQSPRYKVAKRGQDVALRCDPISGHVSLFWYQQALGQGPEFLTYFQNEAQLDKSGLPSDRFFAERPEGSVSTLKIQRTQQEDSAVYLCASSAPGVGFYSPLHFGNGTRLTVT.

The chain uses TRBV19 and TRBJ2-7; maybe TRBD1 (5 bases). The germline V and J ends were trimmed by 5 bases and 0 bases, with 14 bases remaining between them. Germline V gene lookup returns CDR1 LNHDA and CDR2 SQIVND (reference sequence). The CDR3 is 15 amino acids. The CDR3 DNA is TGTGCCAGTAGTTGGGGCAGCCGTAGCTCCTACGAGCAGTACTTC. It encodes CASSWGSRSSYEQYF.

This chain joins TRBV7-2 and TRBJ2-4, with 7 bases fitting TRBD2. Germline CDR1 reads SGHTA; CDR2 reads FQGNSA. The CDR3 has 14 residues. V trimming: 1 base; J trimming: 7 bases; junction bases outside the gene matches: 4. The CDR3: CASSLGRGGNIQYF. In nucleotides, the CDR3 is TGTGCCAGCAGCTTAGGCCGGGGAGGGAACATTCAGTACTTC.

The gene calls are TRBV11-3 and TRBJ2-1; 9 bases are a match to TRBD2. Germline trimming cut 6 bases from V and 2 bases from J; bases unmatched to any gene: 8. Per germline, CDR1 SGHNT and CDR2 YENEEA. The CDR3 has 16 amino acids. The CDR3 coding sequence is TGTGCCAGCAGTCCTTCCGGGACTAGCCCCTACAATGAGCAGTTCTTC. It translates to CASSPSGTSPYNEQFF.

The rearrangement links TRBV7-9 to TRBJ1-2, with D perhaps matching TRBD1 (6 bases). Trimming took 4 bases from V and 4 from J, leaving 13 bases between them. The CDR3 length is 14 residues. Germline CDR1 SEHNR, CDR2 FQNEAQ (reference sequence). CDR3 sequence reads: CASSSNQGFYGYTF. The CDR3 bases are TGTGCCAGCAGCTCCAACCAGGGGTTCTATGGCTACACCTTC. Variable domain in full (rest from reference TRBV7-9 and TRBJ1-2): DTGVSQNPRHKITKRGQNVTFRCDPISEHNRLYWYRQTLGQGPEFLTYFQNEAQLEKSRLLSDRFSAERPKGSFSTLEIQRTEQGDSAMYLCASSSNQGFYGYTFGSGTRLTVV.

The sample holds a few counts of this clone. V and J are TRBV7-9 and TRBJ2-5, with 10 bases fitting TRBD2. V trimming: 6 bases; J trimming: 3 bases; junction bases outside the gene matches: 1. Germline lookup yields CDR1 SEHNR and CDR2 FQNEAQ (reference sequence). The CDR3 extends over 13 amino acids. The DNA for the CDR3 is TGTGCCAGCAGTACTAGCGGGGAAGAGACCCAGTACTTC. This sequence encodes CASSTSGEETQYF.

The gene calls are TRBV11-2 and TRBJ2-6; possible D gene TRBD1, 6 bases. CDR1 and CDR2 (germline): SGHAT, FQNNGV. V shed 2 bases and J shed 3 bases, with 14 bases lying between them. This CDR3 comprises 17 residues. The CDR3 sequence: CASSLFRAGDGANVLTF. CDR3 bases: TGTGCCAGCAGCTTATTCAGGGCAGGGGATGGGGCCAACGTCCTGACTTTC.

This clone was counted between two and nine times. The chain joins TRBV6-1 to TRBJ1-1; D gene ambiguous. The CDR3 spans 13 residues. Germline V gene data show CDR1 as MNHNS and CDR2 as SASEGT. The V gene lost 8 bases and the J gene lost 1 base, with 11 bases spanning the gap. CDR3 residues: CASPRPENTEAFF. The CDR3 region has the DNA TGTGCCAGCCCCAGGCCCGAGAACACTGAAGCTTTCTTT.

The V and J genes are TRBV6-1 and TRBJ2-7, with a tentative D call TRBD2 (6 bases). V lost 6 bases, J lost 3 bases, and 12 bases lay in between. CDR3 size: 13 residues. Per the germline V gene, CDR1 is MNHNS and CDR2 is SASEGT. For the CDR3, the DNA is TGTGCCAGCAGCCGGGACTGGATCTACGAGCAGTACTTC. As protein: CASSRDWIYEQYF.

This chain joins TRBV19 and TRBJ1-1, with D possibly being TRBD1 (6 bases). CDR3 size: 15 residues. Trimming left V 3 bases short and J 5 bases short, with 16 bases between. Germline V CDR1 and CDR2: LNHDA, SQIVND (reference sequence). In DNA, the CDR3 is TGTGCCAGTAGTATTCAGGGGAGCGCTGGGACTGAAGCTTTCTTT. It specifies CASSIQGSAGTEAFF.

This chain joins TRBV29-1 and TRBJ2-7, with D uncertain. The CDR3 runs 14 residues. Looked up from germline, CDR1 is SQVTM and CDR2 is ANQGSEA. V gave up 1 base and J gave up 2 bases, with 12 bases separating them. CDR3 protein: CSVEGPDKPYEQYF. The CDR3 DNA is TGCAGCGTTGAAGGACCAGACAAGCCCTACGAGCAGTACTTC.

This sequence joins TRBV19 and TRBJ2-7; TRBD2 matches 8 bases. The CDR3 extends over 16 amino acids. CDR1 is LNHDA, CDR2 SQIVND, per germline (reference sequence). Losses at the gene ends were 2 bases for V and 3 bases for J; bases not matched to a gene: 9. The CDR3 sequence: CASSIPTSGGNYEQYF. CDR3 in DNA: TGTGCCAGTAGTATACCTACTAGCGGAGGAAACTACGAGCAGTACTTC.

The CDR3, as DNA: TGTGCCAGCAGTGAAGTCGGGACAGGGGTTCAGCCCCAGCATTTT. Protein: CASSEVGTGVQPQHF. J is TRBJ1-5 and V is TRBV2, with TRBD1 matching 10 bases. This CDR3 has 15 amino acids. The germline gives CDR1 SNHLY, CDR2 FYNNEI. Germline trimming cut 1 base from V and 6 bases from J; bases unmatched to any gene: 3.

The chain joins TRBV5-1 to TRBJ1-3; D gene uncertain. CDR1 SGHRS and CDR2 YFSETQ come from the germline V gene. This CDR3 has 13 residues. V gave up 4 bases and J gave up 2 bases, with 7 bases separating them. The CDR3: CASSLGTGNTIYF. In DNA form, the CDR3 reads TGCGCCAGCAGCCTGGGTACTGGAAACACCATATATTTT. The entire variable domain, with the rest obtained from reference TRBV5-1 and TRBJ1-3, is as follows: KAGVTQTPRYLIKTRGQQVTLSCSPISGHRSVSWYQQTPGQGLQFLFEYFSETQRNKGNFPGRFSGRQFSNSRSEMNVSTLELGDSALYLCASSLGTGNTIYFGEGSWLTVV.

This chain links TRBV7-9 with TRBJ2-1; 9 bases fit TRBD2. Per germline, CDR1 SEHNR and CDR2 FQNEAQ (reference sequence). Germline trimming cut 8 bases from V and 5 bases from J; bases unmatched to any gene: 10. This CDR3 is 15 amino acids long. The CDR3 loop is CASGSRASGNNEQFF. The CDR3 DNA follows: TGTGCCAGCGGATCGCGGGCTAGCGGGAACAATGAGCAGTTCTTC.

This rearrangement joins TRBV13 to TRBJ1-2; D is ambiguous. V lost 8 bases to trimming and J lost 7 bases, with 26 bases between them. This CDR3 has 16 amino acids. Germline lookup yields CDR1 PRHDT and CDR2 FYEKMQ (reference sequence). The CDR3 coding sequence is TGTGCCAGCCCCTTTAAGGCCACGTCGCGGAGCTTTGGCTACACCTTC. It codes for CASPFKATSRSFGYTF.

The gene calls are TRBV10-3 and TRBJ1-2, with TRBD1 as a possible D gene (6 bases). The ends were cut back, 0 bases at V and 8 bases at J, with 13 bases in the middle. The CDR3 consists of 14 residues. Germline V lookup: CDR1 ENHRY, CDR2 SYGVKD. The CDR3 spells CAISESFYRVGYTF. CDR3 in DNA: TGTGCCATCAGTGAGTCGTTCTACAGGGTCGGCTACACCTTC.

This clone was seen more than once but under ten times. The rearrangement joins TRBV4-3 to TRBJ2-1, with D tentatively TRBD1 (5 bases). CDR1 and CDR2 (germline): LGHNA, YSLEER. The CDR3 totals 16 residues. The ends were cut back, 3 bases at V and 3 bases at J, with 15 bases in the middle. CDR3 amino acids: CASSHTRQPFYNEQFF. In nucleotides, the CDR3 is TGCGCCAGCAGCCACACAAGACAGCCCTTCTACAATGAGCAGTTCTTC.

CDR3 nucleotide sequence: TGTGCCAGCAGCTTCGTTGGGGCTAGCAATCAGCCCCAGCATTTT. Translating gives CASSFVGASNQPQHF. The chain is built from TRBV7-2 and TRBJ1-5, with a possible D match to TRBD1 (5 bases). The V gene's germline CDR1 is SGHTA and CDR2 FQGNSA. The CDR3 runs 15 residues. V was pared by 3 bases and J by 0 bases, with 9 bases between.

This clone turned up a few times. The chain links TRBV25-1 to TRBJ2-5; TRBD2 aligns across 7 bases. Germline trimming cut 7 bases from V and 2 bases from J; bases unmatched to any gene: 10. CDR1 and CDR2 from the germline V gene are MGHDK and SYGVNS. The CDR3 is 15 residues long. CDR3 residues: CASTVGGSQQETQYF. In DNA form, the CDR3 reads TGTGCCAGCACTGTGGGGGGGAGCCAGCAAGAGACCCAGTACTTC.

The J gene is TRBJ2-1, the V gene TRBV7-2, with a tentative D call TRBD1 (5 bases). The germline CDR1 and CDR2 sequences are SGHTA and FQGNSA. The V gene lost 4 bases and the J gene lost 5 bases, with 12 bases spanning the gap. The CDR3 contains 14 residues. The CDR3 DNA is TGTGCCAGCAGCTGGCCCTGGGGCCACAATGAGCAGTTCTTC. Its translation: CASSWPWGHNEQFF.

This clone was observed a single time. This chain uses TRBV2 with TRBJ2-7, with TRBD2 matching over 10 bases. This CDR3 is built from 16 residues. V dropped 2 bases and J dropped 3; count of bases not matched to a gene: 7. Germline assignment: CDR1 SNHLY and CDR2 FYNNEI. CDR3 in DNA: TGTGCCAGCAGTGAATTCCCTTTAGCGGGGGGCTACGAGCAGTACTTC. This sequence encodes CASSEFPLAGGYEQYF. The variable domain in full, completed from reference TRBV2 and TRBJ2-7, reads EPEVTQTPSHQVTQMGQEVILRCVPISNHLYFYWYRQILGQKVEFLVSFYNNEISEKSEIFDDQFSVERPDGSNFTLKIRSTKLEDSAMYFCASSEFPLAGGYEQYFGPGTRLTVT.

The gene calls are TRBV27 and TRBJ1-6; TRBD1 agrees at 11 bases. This CDR3 contains 14 residues. Unmatched junction bases numbered 7, after V lost 8 bases and J lost 10 bases. The germline gives CDR1 MNHEY, CDR2 SMNVEV (reference sequence). The CDR3 region is CASAGQGADSPLHF. The CDR3 DNA is TGTGCCAGCGCCGGACAGGGGGCAGACTCACCCCTCCACTTT.